Sequencing of this TCR beta chain was carried out in a study of blood T cell repertoires in COVID-19. Study in general: Donors in the United States, Italy and Spain gave samples during acute or convalescent COVID-19. PBMCs, B-cell-depleted T cells, or T cells were the source of the cDNA or gDNA that made up the material.

Original methodology: Quantification of nucleated cells was approximated via reference gene primer amplification. Assay: immunoSEQ multiplex PCR; the TCRdb copy retains only in-frame clones and omits some. The V and J calls and clone size are taken from that table; D and trimming were inferred from the DNA. The table lists about 85,000 clones, 70% to 85% of them singletons. The CDR3 loop spans 14 amino acids. Per the germline V gene, CDR1 is SGHNT and CDR2 is YYREEE (reference sequence). V dropped 5 bases and J dropped 3; count of bases not matched to a gene: 4. The count of this clone is one. The sample consisted of peripheral blood. The chain recombines TRBV5-4 with TRBJ2-2; 7 bases match TRBD1. The clonotype originates from a man in his 70s with acute or convalescent COVID-19. The CDR3 region is CASRQDRYTGELFF. CDR3 DNA: TGTGCCAGCAGACAGGACAGGTACACCGGGGAGCTGTTTTTT.